The rows below give T cell receptor beta chains drawn from one sample of a study of T cell responses to AZD1222 COVID-19 vaccine. Method: immunoSEQ multiplex PCR; TCRdb's copy keeps in-frame clones and lacks some. The repertoire has around 140,000 clones, about 93% of them found once; the top ten carry around 5%. Here the sequenced sample was peripheral blood, taken on day 0 of AZD1222 vaccination. All receptors come from an adult in good health. Both conserved end residues are part of each CDR3. The D gene is left open where the match is weak. Where a row states a size, it is once, few, many or the class of an expanded clone; other rows omit it.

V	size	D	J	DNA	CDR3
TRBV6-2/TRBV6-3	-	-	TRBJ1-2	TGTGCCAGCAGTTTGGGCAGGGTAGGTGGCTACACCTTC	CASSLGRVGGYTF
TRBV28	-	-	TRBJ1-4	TGTGCCAGCAGTTTATCTAGGGGGATGGATGAAAAACTGTTTTTT	CASSLSRGMDEKLFF
TRBV30	few	-	TRBJ1-5	TGTGCCTGGAGTTTGGACGTAGGTAATCAGCCCCAGCATTTT	CAWSLDVGNQPQHF
TRBV29-1	-	-	TRBJ2-7	TGCAGCGTTGAAGTGTTGGACCCATCAACCTCTTACGAGCAGTACTTC	CSVEVLDPSTSYEQYF
TRBV18	-	TRBD1	TRBJ1-3	TGTGCCAGCTCACCGTACAGGGGGCCGGAGGGAAACACCATATATTTT	CASSPYRGPEGNTIYF
TRBV24-1	-	TRBD2	TRBJ2-1	TGTGCCACCAGTGATGGGGCTAGCGGGAGGGCCTTGGATGAGCAGTTCTTC	CATSDGASGRALDEQFF
TRBV27	-	TRBD1	TRBJ2-5	TGTGCCAGCAGTTTCCGTTGGGACAGGGGGGGTCAAGAGACCCAGTACTTC	CASSFRWDRGGQETQYF
TRBV7-3	-	-	TRBJ1-1	TGTGCCAGCAGCTTCGGTTTGTCGGGCAGTGAAGCTTTCTTT	CASSFGLSGSEAFF
TRBV5-4	-	TRBD1	TRBJ2-5	TGTGCCAGCAGCTCCTTACAGGGGAAACAGACCCAGTACTTC	CASSSLQGKQTQYF
TRBV7-3	-	TRBD2	TRBJ2-1	TGTGCCAGCAGCTCAGGACTAGGCGATGAGCAGTTCTTC	CASSSGLGDEQFF
TRBV18	-	-	TRBJ1-5	TGTGCCAGCTCACCACGGGCAGGACTTAGCAATCAGCCCCAGCATTTT	CASSPRAGLSNQPQHF
TRBV7-2	-	TRBD2	TRBJ2-1	TGTGCCAGCACCCCGGGACTAGTGATCGATGAGCAGTTCTTC	CASTPGLVIDEQFF
TRBV7-9	-	TRBD1	TRBJ1-4	TGTGCCAGCAGCTGGACAGGGGGCGGTGAAAAACTGTTTTTT	CASSWTGGGEKLFF
TRBV30	once	-	TRBJ1-1	TGTGCCTGGAGCCTTGATTTGGGGACTGAAGCTTTCTTT	CAWSLDLGTEAFF
TRBV19	-	-	TRBJ2-3	TGTGCCAGTAGTCCATCTCTCACAGATACGCAGTATTTT	CASSPSLTDTQYF
TRBV14	-	-	TRBJ1-1	TGTGCCAGCAGCCGTATAGGGGTGAACACTGAAGCTTTCTTT	CASSRIGVNTEAFF
TRBV27	-	-	TRBJ1-2	TGTGCCAGCTCCCCATGGACGGACCCTAGCGGCTACACCTTC	CASSPWTDPSGYTF
TRBV9	-	TRBD2	TRBJ2-2	TGTGCCAGCAGCGATACTAGCGGGGGGCGGGAGCTGTTTTTT	CASSDTSGGRELFF
TRBV29-1	-	-	TRBJ1-2	TGCAGCGTAACAGCTCCAGGGGACTCCGACTATGGCTACACCTTC	CSVTAPGDSDYGYTF
TRBV5-1	-	-	TRBJ2-7	TGCGCCAGCAGCTTGGCCGGCAGCGAGCAGTACTTC	CASSLAGSEQYF
TRBV28	few	-	TRBJ1-4	TGTGCCAGCATTGGGGGAACTAATGAAAAACTGTTTTTT	CASIGGTNEKLFF
TRBV28	-	-	TRBJ1-5	TGTGCCAGCAGTTTGGGGGTTCAGCCCCAGCATTTT	CASSLGVQPQHF
TRBV6-1	-	-	TRBJ1-1	TGTGCCAGCAGTGAACCCCTATACGCTTTCTTT	CASSEPLYAFF
TRBV7-9	-	-	TRBJ2-7	TGTGCCAGCAGCCCCCGGGGCAAGCCCTACGAGCAGTACTTC	CASSPRGKPYEQYF
TRBV7-9	-	-	TRBJ2-3	TGTGCCAGCAGCTTTGCGACAGATACGCAGTATTTT	CASSFATDTQYF
TRBV19	-	-	TRBJ2-1	TGTGCCAGTAGTATAGGTGGCAGACACAATGAGCAGTTCTTC	CASSIGGRHNEQFF
TRBV11-3	-	-	TRBJ2-5	TGTGCCAGCAGCTTACTGGGGGCTCCCGGAGAGACCCAGTACTTC	CASSLLGAPGETQYF
TRBV7-3	-	-	TRBJ2-2	TGTGCCAGCAGCTTAACCCCGCCAAGGGGAGGATCCGGGGAGCTGTTTTTT	CASSLTPPRGGSGELFF
TRBV5-4	-	-	TRBJ2-1	TGTGCCAGCAGCTCCAACAGGGCTTACAATGAGCAGTTCTTC	CASSSNRAYNEQFF
TRBV7-8	-	TRBD1	TRBJ1-5	TGTGCCAGCAGCCCCCGCCAGGGGGAACAGCCCCAGCATTTT	CASSPRQGEQPQHF
TRBV19	-	-	TRBJ1-1	TGTGCCAGTAGTATAATTCCAGGGGTCGATGAAGCTTTCTTT	CASSIIPGVDEAFF
TRBV10-3	-	-	TRBJ1-5	TGTGCCATCACTAGTTGGAGCAATCAGCCCCAGCATTTT	CAITSWSNQPQHF
TRBV12-5	-	TRBD1	TRBJ2-2	TGTGCTAGTGGTTTAGCCGTATGGGACAGGGATCAGGGGGAGCTGTTTTTT	CASGLAVWDRDQGELFF
TRBV27	-	-	TRBJ2-1	TGTGCCAGCAGCCGGCTAGAGATTGCCTACAATGAGCAGTTCTTC	CASSRLEIAYNEQFF
TRBV5-4	-	-	TRBJ1-1	TGTGCCAGCCATTCGGACCGGGACACTGAAGCTTTCTTT	CASHSDRDTEAFF
TRBV3-1/TRBV3-2	-	-	TRBJ1-2	TGTGCCAGCAGCCAAGGAGGAAACCCGGTCTATGGCTACACCTTC	CASSQGGNPVYGYTF
TRBV28	-	-	TRBJ1-2	TGTGCCAGCATGGGGACCGTCGGCTACACCTTC	CASMGTVGYTF
TRBV9	-	-	TRBJ1-1	TGTGCCAGCAGCGTCGAAAGGGGGGCAGCTTTCTTT	CASSVERGAAFF
TRBV3-1/TRBV3-2	-	TRBD1	TRBJ1-5	TGTGCCAGCAGCCTGGTGAGGACAGGGAAGAATCAGCCCCAGCATTTT	CASSLVRTGKNQPQHF
TRBV7-3	-	-	TRBJ2-7	TGTGCCAGCAGCTTAGGCAGGCAGGGCGAGCAGTACTTC	CASSLGRQGEQYF
TRBV9	-	TRBD2	TRBJ2-3	TGTGCCAGCAGCGTAGGTCTCGCGGGAGGGCCGGATGATACGCAGTATTTT	CASSVGLAGGPDDTQYF
TRBV5-1	once	-	TRBJ2-3	TGCGCCAGCAGCCCACAGAGGGGTAACACAGATACGCAGTATTTT	CASSPQRGNTDTQYF
TRBV28	-	TRBD1	TRBJ1-2	TGTGCCAGCAGCGAAGACAGGGGTTATGGCTACACCTTC	CASSEDRGYGYTF
TRBV18	-	TRBD1	TRBJ1-3	TGTGCCAGCTCCGGACAGGGACCTGGAAACACCATATATTTT	CASSGQGPGNTIYF
TRBV18	-	TRBD1	TRBJ1-1	TGTGCCAGCTCACCTAGGACAGGCATGAACACTGAAGCTTTCTTT	CASSPRTGMNTEAFF